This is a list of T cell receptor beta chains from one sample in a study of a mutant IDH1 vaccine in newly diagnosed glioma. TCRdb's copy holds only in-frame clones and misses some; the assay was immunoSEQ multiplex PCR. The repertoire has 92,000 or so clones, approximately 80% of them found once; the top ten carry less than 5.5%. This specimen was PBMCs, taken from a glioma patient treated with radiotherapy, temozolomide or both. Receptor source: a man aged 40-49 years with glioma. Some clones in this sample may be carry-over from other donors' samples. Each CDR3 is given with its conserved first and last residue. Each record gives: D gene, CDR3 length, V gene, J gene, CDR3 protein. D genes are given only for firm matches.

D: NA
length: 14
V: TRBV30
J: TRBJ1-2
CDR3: CAWRWRGASYGYTF

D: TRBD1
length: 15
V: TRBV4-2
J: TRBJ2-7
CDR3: CASSPSPDRDGEQYF

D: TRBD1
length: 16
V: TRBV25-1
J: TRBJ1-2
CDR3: CASSLNRDRDDYGYTF

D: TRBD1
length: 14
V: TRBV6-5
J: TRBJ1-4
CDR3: CASSYGDRGEKLFF

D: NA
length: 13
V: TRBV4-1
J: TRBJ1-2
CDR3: CASSPGGENGYTF

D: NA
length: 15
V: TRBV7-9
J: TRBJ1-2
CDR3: CASSGPSTGQAGYTF

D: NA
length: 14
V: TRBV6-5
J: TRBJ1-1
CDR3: CASSYGGTNTEAFF

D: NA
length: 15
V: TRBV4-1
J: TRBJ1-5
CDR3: CASSHADVGNQPQHF

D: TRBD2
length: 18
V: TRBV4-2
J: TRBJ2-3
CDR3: CASSPGLAGAFSTDTQYF

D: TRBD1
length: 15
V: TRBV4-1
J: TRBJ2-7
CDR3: CASSQEDRGSYEQYF

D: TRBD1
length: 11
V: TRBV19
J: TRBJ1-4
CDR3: CASSIGTGLFF

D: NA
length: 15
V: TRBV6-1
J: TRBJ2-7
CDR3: CASSEALDGTYEQYF

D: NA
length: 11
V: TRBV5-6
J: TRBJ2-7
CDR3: CASSLRDEQYF

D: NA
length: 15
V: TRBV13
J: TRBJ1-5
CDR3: CASSLGTGGNQPQHF

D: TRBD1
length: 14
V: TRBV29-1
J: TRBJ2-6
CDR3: CSVRGLSGANVLTF

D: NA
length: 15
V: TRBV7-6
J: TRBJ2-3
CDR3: CASSLGGWETDTQYF

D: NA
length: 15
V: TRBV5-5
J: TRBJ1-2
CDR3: CASSWVGTSSFGYTF

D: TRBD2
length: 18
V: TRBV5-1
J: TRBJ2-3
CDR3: CASSLITAGASGTDTQYF

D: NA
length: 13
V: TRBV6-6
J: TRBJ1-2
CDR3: CASRRARDYGYTF

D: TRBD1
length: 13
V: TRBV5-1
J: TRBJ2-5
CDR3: CASSQGQKETQYF

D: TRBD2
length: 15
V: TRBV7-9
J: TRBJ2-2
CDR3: CASSLSGAPDGELFF

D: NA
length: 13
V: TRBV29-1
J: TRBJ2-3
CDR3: CSVSADSTDTQYF

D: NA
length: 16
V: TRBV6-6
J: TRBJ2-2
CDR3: CASFWEAGSYTGELFF

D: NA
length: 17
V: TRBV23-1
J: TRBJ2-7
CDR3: CASSQRAGIRYSYEQYF

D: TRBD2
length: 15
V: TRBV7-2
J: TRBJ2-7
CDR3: CASSLGSGVLYEQYF

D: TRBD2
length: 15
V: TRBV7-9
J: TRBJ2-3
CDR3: CASSPAGGGTDTQYF

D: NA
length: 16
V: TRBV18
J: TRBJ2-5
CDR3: CASSPPGNSGLETQYF

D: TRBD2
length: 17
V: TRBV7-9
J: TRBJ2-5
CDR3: CASSLRSLAMFAETQYF

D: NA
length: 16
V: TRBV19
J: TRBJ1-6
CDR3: CASTDRNPSPRSPLHF

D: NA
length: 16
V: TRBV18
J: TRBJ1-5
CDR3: CASSPNRADNGQPQHF

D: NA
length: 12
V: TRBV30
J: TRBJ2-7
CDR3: CAWEGSSGEQYF

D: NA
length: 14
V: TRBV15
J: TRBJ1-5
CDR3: CATSRDLGDQPQHF

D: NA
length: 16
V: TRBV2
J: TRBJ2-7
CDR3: CASSGSPSGTSYEQYF

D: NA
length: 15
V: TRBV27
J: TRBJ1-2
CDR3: CASRPLGGRFWGYTF

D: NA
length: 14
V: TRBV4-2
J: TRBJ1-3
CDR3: CASSQEAGRNTIYF

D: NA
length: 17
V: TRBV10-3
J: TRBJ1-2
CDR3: CAISSPPGATLASGYTF

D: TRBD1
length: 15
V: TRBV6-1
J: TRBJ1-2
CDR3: CASSEFAGGGYGYTF

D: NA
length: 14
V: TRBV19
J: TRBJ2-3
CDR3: CASSIGLALDTQYF

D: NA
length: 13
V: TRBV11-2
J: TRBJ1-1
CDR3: CASRNDTFTEAFF

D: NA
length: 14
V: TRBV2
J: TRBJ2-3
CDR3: CASSPTTGADTQYF

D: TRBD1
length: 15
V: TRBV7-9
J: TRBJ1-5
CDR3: CASSSDRESNQPQHF

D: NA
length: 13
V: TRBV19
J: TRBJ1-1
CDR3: CASSISGDSGAFF